The 21 T cell receptor beta chains in this list originate from one sample, sequenced in a study of blood T cells in healthy people across ages. PCR was performed a second time for 7 to 11 cycles using a sample-barcoded 5' primer and a J-beta primer mix. TCRdb reprocessed the 5' RACE reads via MiXCR and lists one record per CDR3 protein. The table records approximately 1.5 million distinct CDR3 sequences, less than 45% of them present only once. Material for sequencing was blood. The receptors were sampled from a woman under 30 in good health.

The CDR3 loop reads CASSYDRAGELFF. CDR3 nucleotides: TGTGCCAGCAGCTACGACCGTGCCGGGGAGCTGTTTTTT. The V gene is TRBV2, the J gene TRBJ2-2; D remains unclear. The CDR3 has 13 residues. Germline CDR1 and CDR2: SNHLY and FYNNEI. V was trimmed by 6 bases and J by 6 bases, leaving 11 bases between them. Full variable domain (remainder filled in from reference TRBV2 and TRBJ2-2): EPEVTQTPSHQVTQMGQEVILRCVPISNHLYFYWYRQILGQKVEFLVSFYNNEISEKSEIFDDQFSVERPDGSNFTLKIRSTKLEDSAMYFCASSYDRAGELFFGEGSRLTVL.

Concerning this clonotype: A read error may account for a junction end that differs from germline. The rearrangement links TRBV3-1 to TRBJ1-2; D uncertain. In germline, CDR1 is LGHDT, CDR2 YNNKEL (reference sequence). The CDR3 is made up of 14 amino acids. The CDR3 coding sequence is TGTGCCAACAGCCGACCCGAATTGGGGAATGGCTACACCTTC. Translated: CANSRPELGNGYTF.

This clonotype was observed a handful of times. The chain combines TRBV7-6 with TRBJ2-3; TRBD1 matches at 9 bases. The CDR3 runs to 17 residues. Looked up from germline, CDR1 is SGHVS and CDR2 is FNYEAQ. The J segment lost 5 bases and the V segment lost 0 bases, leaving 9 bases of the junction unmatched. The CDR3 loop is CASSLAGTGTGRDTQYF. The CDR3 DNA reads as TGTGCCAGCAGCTTAGCCGGGACAGGGACCGGTAGAGATACGCAGTATTTT.

This clonotype was counted between two and nine times. V usage is TRBV7-6 and J usage is TRBJ1-4; D gene unclear. The CDR3 length is 14 residues. The germline V gene has CDR1 SGHVS and CDR2 FNYEAQ. V dropped 5 bases and J dropped 8 bases, with 15 bases sitting between them. Here the CDR3 reads CASSPEVTEEKLFF. The CDR3 DNA reads as TGTGCCAGCAGCCCAGAGGTGACGGAAGAAAAACTGTTTTTT.

This chain connects TRBV7-2 to TRBJ1-1, with no clear D. V gave up 1 base and J gave up 8 bases, with 11 bases separating them. The CDR3 spans 13 residues. Germline V lookup: CDR1 SGHTA, CDR2 FQGNSA. CDR3 sequence reads: CASSLEYAAEAFF. The CDR3 DNA is TGTGCCAGCAGCTTAGAATACGCTGCGGAAGCTTTCTTT.

The chain employs TRBV5-1 and TRBJ2-6; D possibly corresponds to TRBD1 (6 bases). Germline V gives CDR1 SGHRS, CDR2 YFSETQ. The CDR3 consists of 18 residues. V lost 1 base and J 0 bases, leaving 14 bases between the germline ends. The CDR3 bases are TGCGCCAGCAGCTTGTCCGGGACACGACTCTCTGGGGCCAACGTCCTGACTTTC. Translation: CASSLSGTRLSGANVLTF.

The V and J genes are TRBV20-1 and TRBJ2-1, with D hard to call. Germline lookup yields CDR1 DFQATT and CDR2 SNEGSKA (reference sequence). The V gene lost 6 bases and the J gene lost 0 bases, with 15 bases spanning the gap. The length of the CDR3 is 15 residues. The DNA for the CDR3 is TGCAGTGCAATAAACACATATAGCTCCTACAATGAGCAGTTCTTC. This codes for CSAINTYSSYNEQFF.

This clonotype came up a few times. The chain couples TRBV6-1 to TRBJ1-2; possibly TRBD1 for D (6 bases). Germline V CDR1 and CDR2: MNHNS, SASEGT. This CDR3 is 15 amino acids long. Deletions cut 4 bases from V and 5 bases from J, with 17 bases between. The CDR3 DNA reads as TGTGCCAGCAGTGCGCACAAGGGACAACCTTATGGCTACACCTTC. This sequence encodes CASSAHKGQPYGYTF.

This clonotype has a handful of counts. This chain uses TRBV6-2 or TRBV6-3 with TRBJ1-1, with D unclear. CDR1 is MNHEY, CDR2 SVGEGT, per germline. V was clipped by 8 bases and J by 3 bases, with 16 bases between them. This CDR3 has 14 residues. In nucleotides, the CDR3 is TGTGCCAGCGGAGAGGACGCCCGTTACACTGAAGCTTTCTTT. It yields the protein CASGEDARYTEAFF.

V is TRBV6-1 and J is TRBJ2-1; 8 positions match TRBD2. The V and J ends lost 2 bases and 10 bases, in that order; junction bases with no gene match: 10. There are 15 residues in the CDR3. Looked up from germline, CDR1 is MNHNS and CDR2 is SASEGT. CDR3 nucleotides: TGTGCCAGCAGTGAATCAAGCGGGAGAGTGTACGAGCAGTTCTTC. Its protein product is CASSESSGRVYEQFF.

The chain links TRBV20-1 to TRBJ1-5; no definite D call. Trimming removed 3 bases at V and 3 bases at J, with 9 bases between. The CDR3 consists of 13 residues. Germline CDR1 reads DFQATT; CDR2 reads SNEGSKA (reference sequence). CDR3 in DNA: TGCAGTGCTAGGGAAGTATACAATCAGCCCCAGCATTTT. This translates into CSAREVYNQPQHF.

This clonotype was seen a handful of times. This chain links TRBV12-3 or TRBV12-4 with TRBJ2-5, with D perhaps TRBD2 (6 bases). The CDR3 is 14 residues long. The V and J ends lost 6 bases and 11 bases respectively, with 22 bases between them. CDR3 DNA sequence: TGTGCCAGCAGCCTTTCCGGGACTCCAGAGGAGCAGTACTTC. It codes for CASSLSGTPEEQYF.

The chain couples TRBV20-1 to TRBJ2-3, with a weak D call TRBD1 (5 bases). The CDR3 extends over 12 amino acids. Trimming shortened V by 5 bases and J by 3 bases, and 9 bases separated the two germline ends. Germline values: CDR1 DFQATT, CDR2 SNEGSKA (reference sequence). In DNA form, the CDR3 reads TGCAGTGCTGGGGCTGGGACAGATACGCAGTATTTT. It yields the protein CSAGAGTDTQYF.

This clonotype was seen more than once but under ten times. The chain links TRBV3-1 to TRBJ2-4, with no clear D. Germline CDR1 and CDR2: LGHDT and YNNKEL (reference sequence). The CDR3 consists of 13 residues. V lost 0 bases and J 7 bases, leaving 7 bases between the germline ends. DNA for the CDR3: TGTGCCAGCAGCCAAGATAATATGAACATTCAGTACTTC. Its protein product is CASSQDNMNIQYF.

V gene TRBV24-1 combines with J gene TRBJ2-7; no clear D. Germline assignment: CDR1 KGHDR and CDR2 SFDVKD. This CDR3 has 14 residues. V gave up 4 bases and J gave up 2 bases, with 11 bases separating them. This CDR3 reads CATSEDGTPYEQYF. In DNA, the CDR3 is TGTGCCACCAGTGAGGACGGTACTCCCTACGAGCAGTACTTC.

This clonotype was found a few times. The V and J genes are TRBV20-1 and TRBJ2-1, with 10 bases matching TRBD2. Trimming cost V 1 base and J 3 bases; bases outside gene matches: 9. Germline loops: CDR1 DFQATT, CDR2 SNEGSKA (reference sequence). The CDR3 runs to 17 residues. CDR3 DNA: TGCAGTGCTAGAGGACAGGGACTAGCGATTAACTACAATGAGCAGTTCTTC. It encodes CSARGQGLAINYNEQFF.

This clonotype has only a few counts. The chain employs TRBV5-1 and TRBJ1-2; D may be TRBD1 (6 bases). Germline lookup yields CDR1 SGHRS and CDR2 YFSETQ. The CDR3 covers 14 residues. V lost 0 bases, J lost 3 bases, and 9 bases lay in between. The CDR3 DNA reads TGCGCCAGCAGCTTGGGACAGGCAGACTATGGCTACACCTTC. This encodes CASSLGQADYGYTF.

This clonotype was seen ten or more times. The gene calls are TRBV18 and TRBJ2-3; D is possibly TRBD1 or TRBD2 (5 bases each). This CDR3 has 16 residues. Germline-derived CDR1 and CDR2 are KGHSH and LQKENI. Deletions cut 3 bases from V and 6 bases from J, with 19 bases between. The CDR3 loop reads CASSPDRDPRGDTQYF. CDR3 coding DNA: TGTGCCAGCTCACCGGACCGGGACCCTAGAGGGGATACGCAGTATTTT.

This clonotype appeared a few times. The V call is TRBV27, the J call TRBJ2-7, with TRBD1 as a possible D gene (6 bases). V lost 5 bases and J lost 4, with 24 bases in between. The CDR3 sequence is 17 residues long. Germline-derived CDR1 and CDR2 are MNHEY and SMNVEV (reference sequence). In DNA form, the CDR3 reads TGTGCCAGCAGTCCGAGAGCTCACCGGGACACCTTTTACGAGCAGTACTTC. It translates to CASSPRAHRDTFYEQYF.

This sequence joins TRBV20-1 and TRBJ2-1; D may be TRBD1 (6 bases). Germline V CDR1 and CDR2: DFQATT, SNEGSKA (reference sequence). The CDR3 spans 12 residues. V lost 6 bases and J lost 5, with 11 bases in between. CDR3 bases: TGCAGTGCCGGGACACTCAACAATGAGCAGTTCTTC. It yields the protein CSAGTLNNEQFF.

The chain links TRBV6-2 or TRBV6-3 to TRBJ1-5; 9 bases map to TRBD1. V dropped 0 bases and J dropped 0; count of bases not matched to a gene: 6. Germline loops: CDR1 MNHEY, CDR2 SVGEGT. The CDR3 contains 18 residues. CDR3 amino acids: CASSYSITGGDSNQPQHF. In DNA form, the CDR3 reads TGTGCCAGCAGTTACTCTATAACAGGGGGCGATAGCAATCAGCCCCAGCATTTT.